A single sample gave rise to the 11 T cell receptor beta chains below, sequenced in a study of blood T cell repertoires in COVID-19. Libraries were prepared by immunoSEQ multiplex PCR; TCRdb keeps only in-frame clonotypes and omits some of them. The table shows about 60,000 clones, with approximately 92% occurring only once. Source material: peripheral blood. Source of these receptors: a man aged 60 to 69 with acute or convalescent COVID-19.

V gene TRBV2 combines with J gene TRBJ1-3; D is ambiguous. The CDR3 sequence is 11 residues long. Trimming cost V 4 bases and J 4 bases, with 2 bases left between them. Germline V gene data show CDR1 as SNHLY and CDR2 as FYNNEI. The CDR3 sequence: CASSVGNTIYF. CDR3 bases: TGTGCCAGCAGTGTAGGAAACACCATATATTTT.

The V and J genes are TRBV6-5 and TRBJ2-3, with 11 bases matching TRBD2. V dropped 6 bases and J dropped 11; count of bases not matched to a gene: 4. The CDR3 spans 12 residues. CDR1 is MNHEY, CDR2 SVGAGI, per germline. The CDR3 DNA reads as TGTGCCAGCAGGGATAGCGGGAGGGAGCAGTATTTT. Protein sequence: CASRDSGREQYF.

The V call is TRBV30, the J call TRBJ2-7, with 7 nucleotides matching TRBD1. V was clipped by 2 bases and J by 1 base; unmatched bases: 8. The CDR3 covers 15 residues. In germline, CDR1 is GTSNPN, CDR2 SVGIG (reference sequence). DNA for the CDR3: TGTGCCTGGAGTCCGCCAGGGGGAAGGTCCTACGAGCAGTACTTC. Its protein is CAWSPPGGRSYEQYF.

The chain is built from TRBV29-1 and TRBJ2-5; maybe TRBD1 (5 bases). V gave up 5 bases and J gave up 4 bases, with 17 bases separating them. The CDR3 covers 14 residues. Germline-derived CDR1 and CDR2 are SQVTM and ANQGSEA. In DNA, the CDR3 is TGCAGCGTTAGCGCAGGGCAGGTTGGAGAGACCCAGTACTTC. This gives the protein CSVSAGQVGETQYF.

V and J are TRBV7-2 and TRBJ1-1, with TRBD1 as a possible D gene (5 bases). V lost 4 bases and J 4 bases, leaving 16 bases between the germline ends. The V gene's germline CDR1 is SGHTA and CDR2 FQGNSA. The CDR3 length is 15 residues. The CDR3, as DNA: TGTGCCAGCAGCTCTGGGGGGACTGGCGGCACTGAAGCTTTCTTT. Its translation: CASSSGGTGGTEAFF.

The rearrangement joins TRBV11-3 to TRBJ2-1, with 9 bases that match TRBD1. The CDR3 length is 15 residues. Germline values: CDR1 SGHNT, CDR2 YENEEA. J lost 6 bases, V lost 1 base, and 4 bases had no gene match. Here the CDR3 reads CASSLGPTGGNEQFF. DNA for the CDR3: TGTGCCAGCAGCTTAGGCCCGACAGGGGGCAATGAGCAGTTCTTC.

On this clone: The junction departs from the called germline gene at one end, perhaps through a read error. Here the CDR3 DNA reads TGTGCCAGCAGCTTATATAGCACCAGACAGGGCTGCACCTTC. Translation: CASSLYSTRQGCTF. The V gene is TRBV11-3, the J gene TRBJ1-2; 7 bases align to TRBD1. The CDR3 is 14 residues long. The germline V gene encodes CDR1 SGHNT and CDR2 YENEEA. Full variable domain (remainder filled in from reference TRBV11-3 and TRBJ1-2): EAGVVQSPRYKIIEKKQPVAFWCNPISGHNTLYWYLQNLGQGPELLIRYENEEAVDDSQLPKDRFSAERLKGVDSTLKIQPAELGDSAVYLCASSLYSTRQGCTFGSGTRLTVV.

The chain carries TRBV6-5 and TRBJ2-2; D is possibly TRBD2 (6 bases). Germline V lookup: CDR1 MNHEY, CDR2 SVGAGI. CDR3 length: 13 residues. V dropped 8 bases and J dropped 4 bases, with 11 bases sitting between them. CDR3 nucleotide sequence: TGTGCCAGCGGGGGGTCGGGCACCGGGGAGCTGTTTTTT. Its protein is CASGGSGTGELFF.

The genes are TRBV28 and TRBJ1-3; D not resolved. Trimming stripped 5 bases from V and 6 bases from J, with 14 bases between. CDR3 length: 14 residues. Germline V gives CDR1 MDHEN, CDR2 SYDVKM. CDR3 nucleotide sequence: TGTGCCAGCAGTCCCCTGGCAGGCGAAAACACCATATATTTT. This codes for CASSPLAGENTIYF.

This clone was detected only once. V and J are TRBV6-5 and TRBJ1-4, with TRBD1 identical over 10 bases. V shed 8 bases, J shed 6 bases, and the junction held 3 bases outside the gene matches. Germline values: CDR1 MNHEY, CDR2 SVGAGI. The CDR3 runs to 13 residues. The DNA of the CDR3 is TGTGCCAGCGGACAGGGGGAAGATGAAAAACTGTTTTTT. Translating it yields CASGQGEDEKLFF.

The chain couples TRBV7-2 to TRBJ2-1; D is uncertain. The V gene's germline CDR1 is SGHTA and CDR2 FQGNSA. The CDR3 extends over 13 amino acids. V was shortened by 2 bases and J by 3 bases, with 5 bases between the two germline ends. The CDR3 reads CASSLRVYNEQFF. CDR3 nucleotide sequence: TGTGCCAGCAGCTTAAGAGTCTACAATGAGCAGTTCTTC.